This T cell receptor (beta chain) stems from a study of T cell clones after liver transplantation. Across the study: TCRbeta sequencing after a pre-transplant mixed lymphocyte reaction identified graft-donor-reactive clones, later tracked in post-transplant blood. Three of the eight recipients were HCV-positive; the rest had non-autoimmune, non-viral transplant indications. Regarding the study as a whole: The donor-reactive repertoire was only partly measurable in a couple of subjects, lacking donor cells.

CD3+CD4+ and CD3+CD8+ cells were FACS-sorted from thawed unstimulated PBMCs. Concerning this clone: Its specificity is unknown.

Clones were read by immunoSEQ multiplex PCR, and TCRdb kept only the in-frame ones, dropping some. The sample carries roughly 100,000 clones, approximately 78% recorded once. CDR3 length equals 14 residues. The ends lost 4 bases at V and 4 bases at J; junction bases unmatched: 4. Germline V gene lookup returns CDR1 SGHRS and CDR2 YFSETQ. This sequence joins TRBV5-1 and TRBJ2-1; TRBD1 agrees at 8 bases. Sequencing was performed on CD4+ T cells from blood, taken before liver transplant. This receptor was obtained from a human donor who received a liver transplant. CDR3 sequence (DNA): TGCGCCAGCAGCCCGGGACAGGAGTACAATGAGCAGTTCTTC. Residues: CASSPGQEYNEQFF. The full variable domain, completed using reference TRBV5-1 and TRBJ2-1, is KAGVTQTPRYLIKTRGQQVTLSCSPISGHRSVSWYQQTPGQGLQFLFEYFSETQRNKGNFPGRFSGRQFSNSRSEMNVSTLELGDSALYLCASSPGQEYNEQFFGPGTRLTVL.